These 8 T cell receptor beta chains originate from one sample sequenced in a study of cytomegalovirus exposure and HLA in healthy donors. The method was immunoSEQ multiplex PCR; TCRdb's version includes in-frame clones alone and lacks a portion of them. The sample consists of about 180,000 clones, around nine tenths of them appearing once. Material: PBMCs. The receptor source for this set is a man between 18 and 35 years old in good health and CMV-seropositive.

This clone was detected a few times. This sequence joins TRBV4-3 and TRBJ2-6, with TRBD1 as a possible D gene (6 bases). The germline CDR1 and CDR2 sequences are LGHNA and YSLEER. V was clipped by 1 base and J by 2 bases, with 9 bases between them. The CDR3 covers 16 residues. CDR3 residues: CASSQGQGTGANVLTF. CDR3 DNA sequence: TGCGCCAGCAGCCAAGGGCAGGGGACTGGGGCCAACGTCCTGACTTTC.

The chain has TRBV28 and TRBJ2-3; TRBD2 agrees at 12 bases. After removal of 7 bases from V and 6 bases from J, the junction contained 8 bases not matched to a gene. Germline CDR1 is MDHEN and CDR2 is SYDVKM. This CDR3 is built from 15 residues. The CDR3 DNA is TGTGCCAGCACTGTACTAGCGGGAGGTGTGGATACGCAGTATTTT. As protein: CASTVLAGGVDTQYF.

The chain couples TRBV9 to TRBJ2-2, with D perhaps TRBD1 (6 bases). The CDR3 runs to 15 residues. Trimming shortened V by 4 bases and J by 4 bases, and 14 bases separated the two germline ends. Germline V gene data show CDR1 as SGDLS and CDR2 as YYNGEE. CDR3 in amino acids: CASSSGDTSTGELFF. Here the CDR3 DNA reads TGTGCCAGCAGCTCCGGGGACACTAGCACCGGGGAGCTGTTTTTT.

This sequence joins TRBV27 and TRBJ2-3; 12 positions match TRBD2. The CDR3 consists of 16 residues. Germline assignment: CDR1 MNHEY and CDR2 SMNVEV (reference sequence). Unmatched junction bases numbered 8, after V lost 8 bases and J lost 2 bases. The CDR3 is CASGETSGGITDTQYF. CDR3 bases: TGTGCCAGCGGTGAGACTAGCGGGGGAATCACAGATACGCAGTATTTT.

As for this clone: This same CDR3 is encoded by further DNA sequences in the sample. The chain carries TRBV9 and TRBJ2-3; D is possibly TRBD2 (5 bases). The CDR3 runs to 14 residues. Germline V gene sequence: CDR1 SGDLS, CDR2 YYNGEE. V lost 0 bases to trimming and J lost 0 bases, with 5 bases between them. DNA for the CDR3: TGTGCCAGCAGCGTAGGAGGGAGCACAGATACGCAGTATTTT. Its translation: CASSVGGSTDTQYF.

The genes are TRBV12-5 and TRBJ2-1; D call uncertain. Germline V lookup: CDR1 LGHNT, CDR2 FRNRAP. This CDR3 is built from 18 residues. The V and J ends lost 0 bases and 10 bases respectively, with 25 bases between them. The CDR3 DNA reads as TGTGCTAGTGGTTTGGTCCAAGATGGCACCGTAGCAGTTTGGGAGCAGTTCTTC. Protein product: CASGLVQDGTVAVWEQFF. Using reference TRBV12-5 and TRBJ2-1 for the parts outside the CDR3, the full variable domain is DARVTQTPRHKVTEMGQEVTMRCQPILGHNTVFWYRQTMMQGLELLAYFRNRAPLDDSGMPKDRFSAEMPDATLATLKIQPSEPRDSAVYFCASGLVQDGTVAVWEQFFGPGTRLTVL.

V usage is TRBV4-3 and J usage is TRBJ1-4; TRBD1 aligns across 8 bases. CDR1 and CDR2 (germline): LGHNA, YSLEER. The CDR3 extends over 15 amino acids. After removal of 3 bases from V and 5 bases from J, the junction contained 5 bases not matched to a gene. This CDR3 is CASSQDRESNEKLFF. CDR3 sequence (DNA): TGCGCCAGCAGCCAGGACAGGGAATCGAATGAAAAACTGTTTTTT.

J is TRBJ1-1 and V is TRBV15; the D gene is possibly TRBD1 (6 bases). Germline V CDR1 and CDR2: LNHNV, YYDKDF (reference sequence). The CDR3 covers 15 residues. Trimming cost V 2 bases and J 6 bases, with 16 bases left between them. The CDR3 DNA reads TGTGCCACCAGCAGATCTCAGACAGGAGAATCTGAAGCTTTCTTT. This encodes CATSRSQTGESEAFF.